The clone carrying this TCR beta chain has ten or more counts. This sample was taken from a study of early T cells in non-severe SARS-CoV-2 infection. Looking at the study overall: Unsorted whole-blood RNA was sequenced in bulk, leaving chains unpaired.

Each cDNA molecule carried a unique molecular identifier. TCRdb reanalysed the 5' RACE reads using MiXCR and keeps one entry per CDR3 protein. The repertoire consists of about 98,000 distinct CDR3 sequences, with approximately 11% occurring once and the leading ten covering 4.5% to 5.5%. The V end lost 5 bases, the J end lost 6 bases, and 13 bases lay between the germline ends. CDR1 SGHAT and CDR2 FQNNGV come from the germline V gene. CDR3 size: 13 residues. The origin of this receptor is an adult who was a healthcare worker with PCR-confirmed SARS-CoV-2 infection or an uninfected control (not recorded which). The chain has TRBV11-2 and TRBJ1-2; weak D call: TRBD1 (6 bases). Sequencing used whole blood. The CDR3 DNA is TGTGCCAGCAGCCTAGGGGGGCGGGATGGCTACACCTTC. As protein: CASSLGGRDGYTF.